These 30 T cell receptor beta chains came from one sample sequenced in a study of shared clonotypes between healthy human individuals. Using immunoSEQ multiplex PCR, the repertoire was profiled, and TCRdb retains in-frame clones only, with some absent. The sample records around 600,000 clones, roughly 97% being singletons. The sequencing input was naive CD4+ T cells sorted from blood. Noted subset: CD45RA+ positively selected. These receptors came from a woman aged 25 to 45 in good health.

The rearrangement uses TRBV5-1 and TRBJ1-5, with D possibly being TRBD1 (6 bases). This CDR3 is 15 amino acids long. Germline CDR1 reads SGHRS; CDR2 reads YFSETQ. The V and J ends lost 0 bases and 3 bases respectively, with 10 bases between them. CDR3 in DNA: TGCGCCAGCAGCTTGGGAGGACAGCTCAATCAGCCCCAGCATTTT. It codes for CASSLGGQLNQPQHF.

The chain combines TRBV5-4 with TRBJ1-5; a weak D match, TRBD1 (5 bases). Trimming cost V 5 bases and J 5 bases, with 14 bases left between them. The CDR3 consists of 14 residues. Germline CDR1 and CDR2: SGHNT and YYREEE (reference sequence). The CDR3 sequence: CASRSGGVDQPQHF. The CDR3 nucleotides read TGTGCCAGCAGGTCGGGAGGGGTCGATCAGCCCCAGCATTTT.

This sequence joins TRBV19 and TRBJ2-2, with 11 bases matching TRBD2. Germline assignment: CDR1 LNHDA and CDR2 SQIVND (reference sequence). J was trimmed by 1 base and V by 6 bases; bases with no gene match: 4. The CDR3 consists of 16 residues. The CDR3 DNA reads TGTGCCAGTAGGCTAGCGGGAGGCCGGAACACCGGGGAGCTGTTTTTT. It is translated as CASRLAGGRNTGELFF.

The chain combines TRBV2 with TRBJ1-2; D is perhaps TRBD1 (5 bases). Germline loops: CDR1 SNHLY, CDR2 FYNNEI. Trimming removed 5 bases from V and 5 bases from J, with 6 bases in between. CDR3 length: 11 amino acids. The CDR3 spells CASSPGYGYTF. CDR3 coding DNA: TGTGCCAGCAGTCCAGGGTATGGCTACACCTTC.

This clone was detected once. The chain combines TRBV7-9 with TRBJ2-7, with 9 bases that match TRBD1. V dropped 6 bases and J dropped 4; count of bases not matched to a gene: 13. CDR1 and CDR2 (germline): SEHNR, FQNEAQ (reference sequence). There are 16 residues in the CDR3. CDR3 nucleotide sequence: TGTGCCAGCAGGCGAAATTACGGGACAGGGTCTTACGAGCAGTACTTC. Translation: CASRRNYGTGSYEQYF.

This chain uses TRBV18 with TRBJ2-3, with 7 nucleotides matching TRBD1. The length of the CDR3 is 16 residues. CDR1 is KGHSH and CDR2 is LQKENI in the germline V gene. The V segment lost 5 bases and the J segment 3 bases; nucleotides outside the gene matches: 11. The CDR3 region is CASSSSTGASTDTQYF. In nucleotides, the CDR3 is TGTGCCAGCTCATCATCAACAGGGGCTTCAACAGATACGCAGTATTTT.

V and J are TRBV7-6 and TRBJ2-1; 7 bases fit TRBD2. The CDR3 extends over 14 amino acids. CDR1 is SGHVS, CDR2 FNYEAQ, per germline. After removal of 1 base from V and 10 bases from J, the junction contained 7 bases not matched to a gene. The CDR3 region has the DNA TGTGCCAGCAGCTTAGAGTTCGCGGGAGACGAGCAGTTCTTC. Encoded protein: CASSLEFAGDEQFF.

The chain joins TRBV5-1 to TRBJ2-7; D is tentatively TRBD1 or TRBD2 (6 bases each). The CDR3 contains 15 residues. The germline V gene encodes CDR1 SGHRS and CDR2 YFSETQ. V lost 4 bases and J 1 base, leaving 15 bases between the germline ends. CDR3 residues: CASSRRGPKSYEQYF. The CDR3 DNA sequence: TGCGCCAGCAGCCGCCGGGGGCCTAAATCCTACGAGCAGTACTTC.

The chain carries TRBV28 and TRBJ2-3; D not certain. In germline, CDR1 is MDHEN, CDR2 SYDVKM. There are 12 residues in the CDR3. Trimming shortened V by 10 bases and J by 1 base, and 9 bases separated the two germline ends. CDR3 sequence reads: CATARGTDTQYF. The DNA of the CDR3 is TGTGCCACGGCAAGAGGCACAGATACGCAGTATTTT.

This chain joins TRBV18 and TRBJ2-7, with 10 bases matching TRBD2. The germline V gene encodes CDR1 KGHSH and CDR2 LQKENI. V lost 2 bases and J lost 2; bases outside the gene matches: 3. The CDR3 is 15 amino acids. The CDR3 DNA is TGTGCCAGCTCACCAAGGACTAGCGGACCCTACGAGCAGTACTTC. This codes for CASSPRTSGPYEQYF.

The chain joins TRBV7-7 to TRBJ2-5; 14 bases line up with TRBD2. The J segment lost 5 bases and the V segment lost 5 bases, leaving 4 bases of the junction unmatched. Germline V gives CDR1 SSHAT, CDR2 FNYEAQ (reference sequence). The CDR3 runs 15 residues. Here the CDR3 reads CASSPRTSGRETQYF. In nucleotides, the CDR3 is TGTGCCAGCAGCCCGCGGACTAGCGGGAGGGAGACCCAGTACTTC.

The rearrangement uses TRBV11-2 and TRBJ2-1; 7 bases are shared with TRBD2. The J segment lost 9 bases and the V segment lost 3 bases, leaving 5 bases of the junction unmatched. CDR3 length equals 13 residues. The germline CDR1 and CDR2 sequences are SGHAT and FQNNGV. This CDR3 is CASSLGLAVEQFF. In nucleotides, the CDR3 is TGTGCCAGCAGCTTGGGTCTAGCGGTTGAGCAGTTCTTC.

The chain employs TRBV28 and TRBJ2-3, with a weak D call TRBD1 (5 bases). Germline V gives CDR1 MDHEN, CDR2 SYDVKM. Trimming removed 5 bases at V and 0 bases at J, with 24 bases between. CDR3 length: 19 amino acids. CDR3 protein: CASSPSLGDSSDSTDTQYF. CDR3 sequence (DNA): TGTGCCAGCAGTCCATCCCTAGGCGACAGTTCCGATAGCACAGATACGCAGTATTTT.

The CDR3 sequence: CSVEKGLDTGELFF. CDR3 bases: TGCAGCGTTGAAAAAGGGTTGGACACCGGGGAGCTGTTTTTT. This chain joins TRBV29-1 and TRBJ2-2, with D hard to call. The CDR3 has 14 amino acids. Per the germline V gene, CDR1 is SQVTM and CDR2 is ANQGSEA. The V and J ends lost 2 bases and 3 bases respectively, with 10 bases between them.

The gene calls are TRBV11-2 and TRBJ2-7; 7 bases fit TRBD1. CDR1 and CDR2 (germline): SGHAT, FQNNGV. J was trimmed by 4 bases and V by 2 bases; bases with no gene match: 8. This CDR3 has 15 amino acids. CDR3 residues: CASSLRQGGLYEQYF. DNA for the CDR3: TGTGCCAGCAGCTTAAGACAAGGGGGCTTGTACGAGCAGTACTTC.

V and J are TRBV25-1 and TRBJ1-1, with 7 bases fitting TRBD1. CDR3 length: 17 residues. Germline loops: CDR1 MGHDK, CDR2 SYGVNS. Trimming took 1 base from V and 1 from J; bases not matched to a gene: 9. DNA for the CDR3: TGTGCCAGCAGTGAATTGGAGGGGGCCAAGGGGAACACTGAAGCTTTCTTT. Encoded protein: CASSELEGAKGNTEAFF.

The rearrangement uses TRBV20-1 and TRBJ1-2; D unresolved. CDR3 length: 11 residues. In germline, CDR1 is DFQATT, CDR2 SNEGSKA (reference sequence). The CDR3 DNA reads TGCTCCCCCCCGGCCAGCTATGGCTACACCTTC. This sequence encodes CSPPASYGYTF.

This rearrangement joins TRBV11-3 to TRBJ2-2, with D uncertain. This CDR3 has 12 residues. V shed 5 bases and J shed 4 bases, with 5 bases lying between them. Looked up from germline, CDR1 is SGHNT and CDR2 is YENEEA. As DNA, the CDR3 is TGTGCCAGCAGCCCACCCACCGGGGAGCTGTTTTTT. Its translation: CASSPPTGELFF.

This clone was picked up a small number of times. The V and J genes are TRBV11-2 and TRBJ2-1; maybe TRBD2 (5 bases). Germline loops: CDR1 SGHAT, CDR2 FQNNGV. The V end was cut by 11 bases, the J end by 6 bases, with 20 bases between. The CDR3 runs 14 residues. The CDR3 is CASNRGSPGNEQFF. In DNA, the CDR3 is TGTGCCTCTAACCGCGGGTCCCCGGGCAATGAGCAGTTCTTC.

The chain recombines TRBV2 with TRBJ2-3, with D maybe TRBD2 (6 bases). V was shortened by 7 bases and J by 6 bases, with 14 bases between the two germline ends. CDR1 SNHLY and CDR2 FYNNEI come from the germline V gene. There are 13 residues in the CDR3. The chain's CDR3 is CASKIGGPDTQYF. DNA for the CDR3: TGTGCCAGCAAAATCGGGGGACCTGATACGCAGTATTTT.

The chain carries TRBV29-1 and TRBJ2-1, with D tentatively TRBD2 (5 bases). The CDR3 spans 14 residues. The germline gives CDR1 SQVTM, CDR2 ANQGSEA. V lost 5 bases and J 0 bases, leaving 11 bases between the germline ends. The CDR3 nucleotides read TGCAGCGTTCGGGGAGATAGCTCCTACAATGAGCAGTTCTTC. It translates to CSVRGDSSYNEQFF.

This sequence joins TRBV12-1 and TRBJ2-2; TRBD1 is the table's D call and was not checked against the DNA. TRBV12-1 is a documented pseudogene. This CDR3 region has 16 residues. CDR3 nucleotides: TGTGCCAGCAGCCCCGAGGGGGTCGCGAACACCGGGGAGCTGTTTTTT. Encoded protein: CASSPEGVANTGELFF.

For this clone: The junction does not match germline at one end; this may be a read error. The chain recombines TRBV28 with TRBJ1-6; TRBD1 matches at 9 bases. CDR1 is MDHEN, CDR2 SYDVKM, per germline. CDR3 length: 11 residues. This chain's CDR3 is CASSARDRASF. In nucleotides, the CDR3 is TGTGCCAGCAGTGCGAGGGACAGGGCGTCCTTT.

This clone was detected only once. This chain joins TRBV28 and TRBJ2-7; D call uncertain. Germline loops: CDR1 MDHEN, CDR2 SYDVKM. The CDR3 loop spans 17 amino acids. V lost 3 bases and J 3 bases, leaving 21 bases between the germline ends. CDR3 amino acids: CASSLSFLRNLIYEQYF. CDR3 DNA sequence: TGTGCCAGCAGTTTGAGTTTTTTGCGGAATCTAATCTACGAGCAGTACTTC.

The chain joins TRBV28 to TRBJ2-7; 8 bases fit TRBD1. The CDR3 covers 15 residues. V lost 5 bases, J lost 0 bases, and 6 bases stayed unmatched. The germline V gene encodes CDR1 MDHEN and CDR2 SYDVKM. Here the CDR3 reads CASSIPGTGSYEQYF. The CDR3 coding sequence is TGTGCCAGCAGTATCCCCGGGACAGGCTCCTACGAGCAGTACTTC.

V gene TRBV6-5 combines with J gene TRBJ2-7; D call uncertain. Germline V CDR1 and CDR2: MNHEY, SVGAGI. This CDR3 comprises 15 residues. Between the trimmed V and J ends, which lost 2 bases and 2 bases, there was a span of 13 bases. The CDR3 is CASSYVEAGPYEQYF. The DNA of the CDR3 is TGTGCCAGCAGTTACGTTGAGGCAGGACCCTACGAGCAGTACTTC.

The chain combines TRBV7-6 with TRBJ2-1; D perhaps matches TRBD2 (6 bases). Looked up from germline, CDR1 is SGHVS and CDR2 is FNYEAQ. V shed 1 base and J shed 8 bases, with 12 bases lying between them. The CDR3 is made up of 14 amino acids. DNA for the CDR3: TGTGCCAGCAGCTTAGGCCTGGGCGGGGATGAGCAGTTCTTC. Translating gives CASSLGLGGDEQFF. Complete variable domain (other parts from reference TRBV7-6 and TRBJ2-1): GAGVSQSPRYKVTKRGQDVALRCDPISGHVSLYWYRQALGQGPEFLTYFNYEAQQDKSGLPNDRFSAERPEGSISTLTIQRTEQRDSAMYRCASSLGLGGDEQFFGPGTRLTVL.

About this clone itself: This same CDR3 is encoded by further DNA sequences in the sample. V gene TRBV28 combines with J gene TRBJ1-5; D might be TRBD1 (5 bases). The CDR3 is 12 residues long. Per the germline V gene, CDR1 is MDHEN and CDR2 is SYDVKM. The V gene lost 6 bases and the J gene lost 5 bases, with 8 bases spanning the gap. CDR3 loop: CASRIRDQPQHF. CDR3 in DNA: TGTGCCAGCAGAATCAGGGATCAGCCCCAGCATTTT. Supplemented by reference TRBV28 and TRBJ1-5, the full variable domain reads DVKVTQSSRYLVKRTGEKVFLECVQDMDHENMFWYRQDPGLGLRLIYFSYDVKMKEKGDIPEGYSVSREKKERFSLILESASTNQTSMYLCASRIRDQPQHFGDGTRLSIL.

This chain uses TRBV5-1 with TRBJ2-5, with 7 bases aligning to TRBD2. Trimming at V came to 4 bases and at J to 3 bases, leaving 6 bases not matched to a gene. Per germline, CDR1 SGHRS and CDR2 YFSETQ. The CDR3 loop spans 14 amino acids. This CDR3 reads CASSAGSGKETQYF. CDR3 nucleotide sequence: TGCGCCAGCAGCGCTGGGAGCGGGAAAGAGACCCAGTACTTC.

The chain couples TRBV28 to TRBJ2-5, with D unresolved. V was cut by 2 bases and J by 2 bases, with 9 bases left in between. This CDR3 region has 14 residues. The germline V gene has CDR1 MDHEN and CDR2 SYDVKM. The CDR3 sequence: CASSLDRIQETQYF. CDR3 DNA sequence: TGTGCCAGCAGTTTAGACCGTATACAAGAGACCCAGTACTTC.